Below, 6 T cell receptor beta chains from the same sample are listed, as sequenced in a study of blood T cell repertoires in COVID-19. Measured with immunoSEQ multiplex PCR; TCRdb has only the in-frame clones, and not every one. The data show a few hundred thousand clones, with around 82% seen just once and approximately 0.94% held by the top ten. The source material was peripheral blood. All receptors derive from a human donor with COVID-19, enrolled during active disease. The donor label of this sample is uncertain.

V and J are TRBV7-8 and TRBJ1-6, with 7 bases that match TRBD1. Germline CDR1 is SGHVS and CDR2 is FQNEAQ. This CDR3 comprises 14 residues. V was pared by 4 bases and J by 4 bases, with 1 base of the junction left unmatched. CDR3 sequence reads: CASSSGQYNSPLHF. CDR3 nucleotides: TGTGCCAGCAGCTCGGGACAGTATAATTCACCCCTCCACTTT.

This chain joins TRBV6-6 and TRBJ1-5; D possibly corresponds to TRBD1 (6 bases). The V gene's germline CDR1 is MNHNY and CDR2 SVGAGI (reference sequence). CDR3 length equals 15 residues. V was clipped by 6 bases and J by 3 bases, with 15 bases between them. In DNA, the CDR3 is TGTGCCAGCAGATCCGACAGGATTAACAATCAGCCCCAGCATTTT. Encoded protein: CASRSDRINNQPQHF.

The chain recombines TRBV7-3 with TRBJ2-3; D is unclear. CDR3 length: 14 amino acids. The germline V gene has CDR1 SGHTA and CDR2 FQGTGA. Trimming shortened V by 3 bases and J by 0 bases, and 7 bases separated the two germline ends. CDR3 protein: CASSFAGSTDTQYF. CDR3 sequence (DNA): TGTGCCAGCAGCTTCGCAGGAAGCACAGATACGCAGTATTTT.

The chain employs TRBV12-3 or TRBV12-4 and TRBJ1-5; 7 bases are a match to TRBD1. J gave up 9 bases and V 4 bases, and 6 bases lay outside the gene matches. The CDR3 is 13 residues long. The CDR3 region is CASSSDRVLPQHF. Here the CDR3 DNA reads TGTGCCAGCAGTTCAGACAGGGTTTTGCCCCAGCATTTT.

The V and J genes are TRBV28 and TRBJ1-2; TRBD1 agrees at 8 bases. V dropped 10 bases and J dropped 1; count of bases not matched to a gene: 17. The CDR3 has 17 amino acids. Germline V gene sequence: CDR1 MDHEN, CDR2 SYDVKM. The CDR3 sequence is CATRGFSRDRSNYGYTF. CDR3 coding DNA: TGTGCCACCCGTGGCTTCTCCCGGGACAGGAGTAACTATGGCTACACCTTC.

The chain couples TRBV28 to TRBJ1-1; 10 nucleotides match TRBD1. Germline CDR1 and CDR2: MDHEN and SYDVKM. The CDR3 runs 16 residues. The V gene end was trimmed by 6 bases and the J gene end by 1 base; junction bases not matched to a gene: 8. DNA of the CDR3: TGTGCCAGCAGAACCCCCGGGACAGGGGCGAACACTGAAGCTTTCTTT. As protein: CASRTPGTGANTEAFF. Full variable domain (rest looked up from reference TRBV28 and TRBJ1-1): DVKVTQSSRYLVKRTGEKVFLECVQDMDHENMFWYRQDPGLGLRLIYFSYDVKMKEKGDIPEGYSVSREKKERFSLILESASTNQTSMYLCASRTPGTGANTEAFFGQGTRLTVV.